The source of this TCR beta chain is a study of OX40 agonist ivuxolimab in advanced cancers. Study at large: Every 2 weeks, patients got intravenous ivuxolimab at one of six dose levels (0.01-10 mg/kg). Males comprised roughly four fifths of the group, whose mean age was 60 years (range 23 to 79). Study-wide points: CD4+ and CD8+ blood T cells expanded clonally by week 6 at 0.1 to 3.0 mg/kg.

CDR1 is SGHRS, CDR2 YFSETQ, per germline. The germline V and J ends were trimmed by 0 bases and 9 bases, with 13 bases remaining between them. CDR3 size: 15 residues. Generated by immunoSEQ multiplex PCR, the TCRdb table keeps only in-frame clones and is missing some. The repertoire holds about 63,000 clones, with over 75% as singletons. With regard to this clone: The antigen is undetermined.

The rearrangement joins TRBV5-1 to TRBJ1-6; D unclear. The source of this sequence is an adult with an advanced solid tumor such as melanoma, head and neck, liver or kidney cancer. The sample here was CD4+ or CD8+ T cells sorted from blood, taken in a trial of the OX40 agonist ivuxolimab. The CDR3 nucleotides read TGCGCCAGCAGCTTGGGGCTGGGTCGGAGTTCACCCCTCCACTTT. This sequence encodes CASSLGLGRSSPLHF.